Described below is a single T cell receptor (beta chain) sequence and its context. Its target is not known. PCR primers comprised 60 Vbeta and 13 Jbeta primers. Using immunoSEQ multiplex PCR, the repertoire was profiled, and TCRdb retains in-frame clones only, with some absent. Of roughly 35,000 clones in the sample, nearly 55% were seen once. The sample is drawn from a study of cytomegalovirus exposure and HLA in healthy donors. Regarding the study as a whole: Diagnosis of cytomegalovirus status made by the classifier reportedly showed high specificity and sensitivity. What was likely a sequencing artifact was a cluster of highly shared sequence variants.

This receptor was identified in a woman aged 40-49 years in good health and CMV-seropositive. What was sequenced was PBMCs.

The CDR3 loop reads CASSLRGGSGNTIYF. CDR3 bases: TGCGCCAGCAGCCTACGAGGGGGCTCTGGAAACACCATATATTTT. The chain couples TRBV4-3 to TRBJ1-3; D perhaps matches TRBD1 (6 bases). The CDR3 covers 15 residues. CDR1 and CDR2 (germline): LGHNA, YSLEER. V shed 4 bases and J shed 0 bases, with 10 bases lying between them.